Reported below is one T cell receptor beta chain. Its antigen is not identified. With 5 bases removed from V and 3 bases from J, the gap between germline ends came to 13 bases. CDR3 size: 14 residues. Germline CDR1 is SGHTA and CDR2 is FQGNSA. The sample is drawn from a study of post-analysis software for immune sequencing data. Included in the TCR beta cDNA libraries were unique molecular identifiers. TCRdb independently ran MiXCR on the PCR reads; one entry per CDR3 protein. The sample carries around 160,000 distinct CDR3 sequences, under 40% recorded once. Study outcomes and limitations: Normalized Chao1 diversity was significantly lower in multiple sclerosis patients than in controls. Higher frequency in patients than in controls was seen for a handful of TRBV segments, with TRBV5-6, TRBV5-1 and TRBV20-1 among them. Under the F measure, samples that were prepared in one batch clustered strongly together.

The starting material was blood, obtained after autologous hematopoietic stem cell transplantation. This rearrangement joins TRBV7-2 to TRBJ2-5; D gene uncertain. This clonotype was obtained from a girl between 10 and 17 years old with multiple sclerosis. The CDR3 sequence: CASSTPVLEETQYF. CDR3 DNA: TGTGCCAGCAGCACCCCAGTCCTAGAAGAGACCCAGTACTTC.